This paragraph reports one TCR beta chain. The authors ran a second PCR of about 7 to 12 cycles using a sample-barcoded 5' primer and a J-beta primer mix. TCRdb reprocessed the 5' RACE reads via MiXCR and lists one record per CDR3 protein. The top ten hold around 11% of the sample, which has 1.6 million or so distinct CDR3 sequences, about 35% seen once. These data belong to a study of blood T cells in healthy people across ages. The CDR3 spans 13 residues. Trimming left V 2 bases short and J 8 bases short, with 11 bases between. Germline loops: CDR1 SGHVS, CDR2 FNYEAQ. The sequencing sample was made of blood. This TCR was recovered from a woman aged 25 to 39 in good health. The rearrangement links TRBV7-6 to TRBJ2-3; possibly TRBD2 for D (6 bases). In DNA form, the CDR3 reads TGTGCCAGCAGCTTACCAGGCGGGATTACGCAGTATTTT. It specifies CASSLPGGITQYF.